The 22 T cell receptor beta chains below come from one sample, sequenced in a study of CD8 T cells in ankylosing spondylitis. TCRdb itself ran the 5' RACE reads through MiXCR, one entry per CDR3 protein. Among 250,000 or so distinct CDR3 sequences listed, roughly a tenth were seen once. The specimen was blood, either unsorted or a sorted T cell fraction (not recorded which). All receptors derive from a male donor with ankylosing spondylitis or in good health (not recorded which).

This clonotype came up many times. The V gene is TRBV7-8, the J gene TRBJ2-1, with 7 positions matching TRBD1. The V segment lost 5 bases and the J segment 5 bases; nucleotides outside the gene matches: 6. Germline CDR1 and CDR2: SGHVS and FQNEAQ. This CDR3 region has 14 residues. CDR3 region: CASSTSDRDNEQFF. The CDR3 DNA follows: TGTGCCAGCAGCACCTCCGACAGGGACAATGAGCAGTTCTTC.

This clonotype was observed a few times. The chain employs TRBV4-2 and TRBJ1-1; maybe TRBD1 (5 bases). Germline CDR1 is LGHNA and CDR2 is YNFKEQ. The CDR3 is 16 amino acids. The ends were cut back, 0 bases at V and 5 bases at J, with 16 bases in the middle. CDR3 region: CASSQDRGGGTTEAFF. The CDR3 DNA is TGTGCCAGCAGCCAAGATCGGGGTGGGGGTACGACTGAAGCTTTCTTT.

With respect to this clonotype: One end of the junction is discordant with germline, which a read error may explain. V gene TRBV7-9 combines with J gene TRBJ2-3, with a possible D match to TRBD2 (6 bases). Germline assignment: CDR1 SEHNR and CDR2 FQNEAQ (reference sequence). This CDR3 is 14 amino acids long. The CDR3, as DNA: TGTGCCGGCAGCTTAGAGGCTAGCGCGGATACGCAGTATTTT. As protein: CAGSLEASADTQYF.

This clonotype was counted at least ten times. The chain joins TRBV12-3 or TRBV12-4 to TRBJ2-3, with 9 positions matching TRBD2. The CDR3 is made up of 17 amino acids. Germline trimming cut 5 bases from V and 8 bases from J; bases unmatched to any gene: 17. The CDR3 loop is CASSPRVGLAMEGTQYF. The CDR3 DNA sequence: TGTGCCAGCAGTCCCCGCGTGGGACTAGCTATGGAGGGTACGCAGTATTTT.

This clonotype turned up a few times. The J gene is TRBJ2-1, the V gene TRBV12-3 or TRBV12-4; TRBD1 matches 11 bases. With V trimmed by 5 bases and J by 4 bases, 7 bases remained unmatched. This CDR3 spans 16 amino acids. Here the CDR3 reads CASSPSDRGLYNEQFF. The CDR3 region has the DNA TGTGCCAGCAGTCCTTCGGACAGGGGGCTTTACAATGAGCAGTTCTTC.

The CDR3 DNA is TGTGCCAGCAGCCAATTTCTCGGGGTAGATACGCAGTATTTT. It codes for CASSQFLGVDTQYF. The genes are TRBV3-1 and TRBJ2-3; possible D gene TRBD2, 5 bases. The CDR3 sequence is 14 residues long. Looked up from germline, CDR1 is LGHDT and CDR2 is YNNKEL (reference sequence). V lost 2 bases and J 5 bases, leaving 11 bases between the germline ends.

This clonotype was seen at least ten times. The rearrangement links TRBV21-1 to TRBJ2-7; the D call of TRBD1 is as the table states it, not checked on the DNA. TRBV21-1 is termed a pseudogene. This CDR3 is 15 amino acids long. CDR3 loop: CASSRPLGGKYEQYF. The CDR3 DNA is TGTGCCAGCAGCAGACCTCTAGGGGGGAAATACGAGCAGTACTTC.

This clonotype was observed at least ten times. V and J are TRBV3-1 and TRBJ1-6; 9 positions agree with TRBD1. V gave up 6 bases and J gave up 8 bases; unmatched junction bases: 8. CDR3 length: 15 residues. In germline, CDR1 is LGHDT, CDR2 YNNKEL (reference sequence). Written as DNA, the CDR3 is TGTGCCAGCAGTGACGGGACAGGGAGACATTCACCCCTCCACTTT. Translated, it gives CASSDGTGRHSPLHF.

This clonotype showed up many times. This rearrangement joins TRBV3-1 to TRBJ2-4; 8 positions match TRBD1. Germline-derived CDR1 and CDR2 are LGHDT and YNNKEL (reference sequence). V was clipped by 4 bases and J by 0 bases; unmatched bases: 5. CDR3 length: 16 residues. The CDR3 is CASSPRTGLAKNIQYF. CDR3 in DNA: TGTGCCAGCAGCCCCAGGACAGGGCTAGCCAAAAACATTCAGTACTTC.

This clonotype was counted between two and nine times. The rearrangement joins TRBV7-2 to TRBJ1-5, with a possible D match to TRBD1 (5 bases). Germline CDR1 and CDR2: SGHTA and FQGNSA. The CDR3 is 15 residues long. V lost 5 bases and J lost 0, with 11 bases in between. In DNA form, the CDR3 reads TGTGCCAGCAGCAAGGGGTCCTATAGCAATCAGCCCCAGCATTTT. Residues: CASSKGSYSNQPQHF.

Many counts were recorded for this clonotype. The chain joins TRBV6-1 to TRBJ2-4; D possibly uses TRBD1 or TRBD2 (5 bases each). The CDR3 has 14 residues. Trimming removed 6 bases at V and 7 bases at J, with 16 bases between. Germline CDR1 MNHNS, CDR2 SASEGT. DNA for the CDR3: TGTGCCAGCAGGACCTCCGGGACGGGGAACATTCAGTACTTC. This codes for CASRTSGTGNIQYF.

This clonotype was seen a handful of times. The J gene is TRBJ1-5, the V gene TRBV10-3; D unclear. The V gene's germline CDR1 is ENHRY and CDR2 SYGVKD. The CDR3 totals 15 residues. Trimming left V 0 bases short and J 7 bases short, with 13 bases between. The CDR3 DNA follows: TGTGCCATCAGTGAGTCGCGCCGGACCGGGCAGCCCCAGCATTTT. This translates into CAISESRRTGQPQHF.

This rearrangement joins TRBV20-1 to TRBJ2-7; 8 nucleotides align to TRBD2. V lost 3 bases and J lost 5; bases outside the gene matches: 18. This CDR3 contains 17 residues. Germline loops: CDR1 DFQATT, CDR2 SNEGSKA (reference sequence). The chain's CDR3 is CSARSLVEAGAPNEQYF. Here the CDR3 DNA reads TGCAGTGCTAGGTCGCTGGTAGAAGCGGGAGCTCCCAACGAGCAGTACTTC.

This clonotype was seen at least ten times. This rearrangement joins TRBV6-5 to TRBJ1-4; TRBD1 is a possible D gene (6 bases). CDR1 and CDR2 (germline): MNHEY, SVGAGI. The CDR3 extends over 15 amino acids. The V end lost 0 bases, the J end lost 10 bases, and 15 bases lay between the germline ends. As DNA, the CDR3 is TGTGCCAGCAGTTACTCTGGCGCAGGGGCGGGAAAACTGTTTTTT. This codes for CASSYSGAGAGKLFF.

Many counts were recorded for this clonotype. This chain uses TRBV7-2 with TRBJ2-5; 8 bases match TRBD1. The V and J ends lost 5 bases and 1 base, in that order; junction bases with no gene match: 6. The V gene's germline CDR1 is SGHTA and CDR2 FQGNSA. The CDR3 runs to 15 residues. The CDR3 DNA is TGTGCCAGCAGCATAGGACAGGGAGTCCAAGAGACCCAGTACTTC. Protein sequence: CASSIGQGVQETQYF.

In its sample, this clonotype was seen many times. J is TRBJ2-4 and V is TRBV20-1; 7 bases agree with TRBD2. V dropped 6 bases and J dropped 8; count of bases not matched to a gene: 1. The germline gives CDR1 DFQATT, CDR2 SNEGSKA (reference sequence). CDR3 size: 10 residues. CDR3 bases: TGCAGTGCAGGGAGGGACATTCAGTACTTC. Residues: CSAGRDIQYF.

This clonotype appeared many times. The rearrangement uses TRBV27 and TRBJ2-1; 10 nucleotides align to TRBD2. The CDR3 length is 15 residues. Trimming cost V 4 bases and J 4 bases; bases outside gene matches: 4. The V gene's germline CDR1 is MNHEY and CDR2 SMNVEV (reference sequence). The CDR3 loop reads CASSSQRGGYNEQFF. CDR3 nucleotide sequence: TGTGCCAGCAGTTCCCAGCGGGGGGGATACAATGAGCAGTTCTTC.

The V call is TRBV28, the J call TRBJ2-2; D remains ambiguous. Germline values: CDR1 MDHEN, CDR2 SYDVKM. The V gene lost 6 bases and the J gene lost 4 bases, with 15 bases spanning the gap. The CDR3 consists of 15 residues. For the CDR3, the DNA is TGTGCCAGCAGCTTCTTGGCGGCCGCCACCGGGGAGCTGTTTTTT. This gives the protein CASSFLAAATGELFF.

CDR3 sequence reads: CAISESGQGTDTQYF. The DNA of the CDR3 is TGTGCCATCAGTGAGTCGGGACAGGGCACAGATACGCAGTATTTT. The chain recombines TRBV10-3 with TRBJ2-3; 8 nucleotides agree with TRBD1. The CDR3 contains 15 residues. J was trimmed by 1 base and V by 0 bases; bases with no gene match: 0. Germline-derived CDR1 and CDR2 are ENHRY and SYGVKD.

This clonotype was observed at least ten times. The chain couples TRBV30 to TRBJ1-5; maybe TRBD1 (6 bases). V was pared by 1 base and J by 7 bases, with 20 bases between. CDR1 GTSNPN and CDR2 SVGIG come from the germline V gene (reference sequence). CDR3 length: 16 amino acids. Written as DNA, the CDR3 is TGTGCCTGGAGTGGACACGGAACAGGGTTTGGCCAGCCCCAGCATTTT. This encodes CAWSGHGTGFGQPQHF.

This clonotype has a single count. The chain recombines TRBV5-1 with TRBJ2-3, with 9 bases lining up with TRBD1. CDR3 length: 14 amino acids. Per the germline V gene, CDR1 is SGHRS and CDR2 is YFSETQ. V lost 0 bases, J lost 5 bases, and 1 base stayed unmatched. CDR3 sequence reads: CASSLDRGLDTQYF. CDR3 bases: TGCGCCAGCAGCTTGGACAGGGGGCTAGATACGCAGTATTTT.

This clonotype was seen repeatedly, ten times or more. The chain uses TRBV7-8 and TRBJ1-1; D is unclear. Trimming left V 5 bases short and J 4 bases short, with 11 bases between. Germline lookup yields CDR1 SGHVS and CDR2 FQNEAQ. CDR3 length: 13 amino acids. DNA of the CDR3: TGTGCCAGCAGCCCGGTTAAGAGCACTGAAGCTTTCTTT. Its protein is CASSPVKSTEAFF.